A selection of T cell receptor beta chains follows, all from one sample in a study of blood T cell repertoires in COVID-19. Using immunoSEQ multiplex PCR, the repertoire was profiled, and TCRdb retains in-frame clones only, with some absent. Among about 230,000 clones listed, around 80% were seen once. Sequenced input: peripheral blood. These receptors all come from a man in his forties with acute or convalescent COVID-19. CDR3s include the opening cysteine and the closing phenylalanine or tryptophan. A D gene is named only where the DNA matches it firmly. Not all rows give a size; the values are once, few, many and, for expanded clones, a class.

J | D | V | size | DNA | CDR3
TRBJ2-3 | TRBD1 | TRBV19 | - | TGTGCCAGTAGTACAGGACAGGCCGGCGCCCCAGATACGCAGTATTTT | CASSTGQAGAPDTQYF
TRBJ1-2 | - | TRBV4-1 | - | TGCGCCAGCAGCCTTAGACCCCGAGGCGATGGCTACACCTTC | CASSLRPRGDGYTF
TRBJ2-7 | - | TRBV5-4 | - | TGTGCCAGCAGCTTGGAACAGTTCTACGAGCAGTACTTC | CASSLEQFYEQYF
TRBJ2-7 | - | TRBV6-5 | - | TGTGCCAGCAGTCATGAGACCGGGAACTCCTACGAGCAGTACTTC | CASSHETGNSYEQYF
TRBJ1-5 | TRBD1 | TRBV7-2 | - | TGTGCCAGCAGCCCAGACAGGGGGAACAATCAGCCCCAGCATTTT | CASSPDRGNNQPQHF
TRBJ2-7 | - | TRBV7-8 | - | TGTGCCAGCAGCTTAGCGCAAGCGGATGGTTCAGGGCAGTACTTC | CASSLAQADGSGQYF
TRBJ1-5 | - | TRBV7-8 | - | TGTGCCAGCAGCTCCGCGGGGCATCAGCCCCAGCATTTT | CASSSAGHQPQHF
TRBJ2-3 | - | TRBV7-9 | - | TGTGCCAGCAGCCTAGGGAGGGGGCGAGATACGCAGTATTTT | CASSLGRGRDTQYF
TRBJ2-3 | TRBD2 | TRBV5-1 | - | TGCGCCAGCAGCTTGTTTCCCAGCGGGAGCGCAGATACGCAGTATTTT | CASSLFPSGSADTQYF
TRBJ2-7 | - | TRBV9 | few | TGTGCCAGCAGCGTAGGGGCAGGCGAGCAGTACTTC | CASSVGAGEQYF
TRBJ2-1 | - | TRBV5-8 | - | TGTGCCAGCAGCCCCCGGAACAGGGTCTACAATGAGCAGTTCTTC | CASSPRNRVYNEQFF
TRBJ2-6 | - | TRBV5-4 | - | TGTGCCAGCAGCTCCCAGGGGGGACGCTCTGGGGCCAACGTCCTGACTTTC | CASSSQGGRSGANVLTF
TRBJ2-5 | - | TRBV7-6 | - | TGTGCCAGCAGCCAAGATGAGTTGAGAAAGACCCAGTACTTC | CASSQDELRKTQYF
TRBJ2-3 | TRBD2 | TRBV5-1 | - | TGCGCCAGCAGCGCGCTGGCTAGCGGGCGAGACACAGATACGCAGTATTTT | CASSALASGRDTDTQYF